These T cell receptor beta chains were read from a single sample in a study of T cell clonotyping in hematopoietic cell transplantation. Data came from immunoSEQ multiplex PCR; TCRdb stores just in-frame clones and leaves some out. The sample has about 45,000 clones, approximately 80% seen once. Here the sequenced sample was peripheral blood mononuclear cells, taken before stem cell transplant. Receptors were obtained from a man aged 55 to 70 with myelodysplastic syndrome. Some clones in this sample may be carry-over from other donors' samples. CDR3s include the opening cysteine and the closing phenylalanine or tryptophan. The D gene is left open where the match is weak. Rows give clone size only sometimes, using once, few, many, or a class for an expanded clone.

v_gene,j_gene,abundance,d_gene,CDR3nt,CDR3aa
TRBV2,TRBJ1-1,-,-,TGTGCCAGCAGTGTACTGCAGAACACTGAAGCTTTCTTT,CASSVLQNTEAFF
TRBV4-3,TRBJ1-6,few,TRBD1,TGCGCCAGCAGCCGGTACACCGGGACAGGGGGTGATTCACCCCTCCACTTT,CASSRYTGTGGDSPLHF
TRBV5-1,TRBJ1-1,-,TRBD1,TGCGCCAGCAGCCTGCAGGGACAGGGCGCGGCTGAAGCTTTCTTT,CASSLQGQGAAEAFF
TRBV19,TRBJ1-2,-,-,TGTGCCAGCCACCTCGGGGGTGATGGCTACACCTTC,CASHLGGDGYTF
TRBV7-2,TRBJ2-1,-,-,TGTGCCAGCAGCCCCAGGGCGCGAGAGCAGTTCTTC,CASSPRAREQFF
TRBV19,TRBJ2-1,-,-,TGTGCCAGTAGGTGGGACGGAAGCTCCTACAATGAGCAGTTCTTC,CASRWDGSSYNEQFF
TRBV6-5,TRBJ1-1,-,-,TGTGCCAGCAGTCCCTCCTGGATAAGGAACACTGAAGCTTTCTTT,CASSPSWIRNTEAFF
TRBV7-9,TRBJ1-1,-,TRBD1,TGTGCCAGCAGCTCTCCGGGACAGGGGCACTATGGGGCTTTCTTT,CASSSPGQGHYGAFF
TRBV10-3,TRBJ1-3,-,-,TGTGCCATCAGTGAGTCTCGTGGCACTGGAAACACCATATATTTT,CAISESRGTGNTIYF
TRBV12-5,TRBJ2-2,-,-,TGTGCTAGTGGCCTCTCGAACACCGGGGAGCTGTTTTTT,CASGLSNTGELFF
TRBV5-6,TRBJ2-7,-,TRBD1,TGTGCCAGCAGGGGACAGGGTGGGCAGTACTTC,CASRGQGGQYF
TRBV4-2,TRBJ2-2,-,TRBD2,TGTGCCAGCAGCCACGAGACTAGCGGGGGAGGTGAGCTGTTTTTT,CASSHETSGGGELFF
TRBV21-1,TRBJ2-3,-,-,TGTGCCAGCAGCAAAGGCGAGGGGACTAGCGGGGACCCCACAGATACGCAGTATTTT,CASSKGEGTSGDPTDTQYF
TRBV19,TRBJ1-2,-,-,TGTGCCGCCTCTCAGGGCCACCTTATCGGTGGCTACACCTTC,CAASQGHLIGGYTF
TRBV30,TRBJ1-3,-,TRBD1,TGTGCCTGGAGCTGGACAGGGAATGGAAACACCATATATTTT,CAWSWTGNGNTIYF
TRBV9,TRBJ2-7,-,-,TGTGCCAGCAGCTATTCGGACATCAGCTCCTACGAGCAGTACTTC,CASSYSDISSYEQYF
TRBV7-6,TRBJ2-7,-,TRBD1,TGTGCCAGCAGCTTAGGAGGGACAGGGGTTTTGTACTTC,CASSLGGTGVLYF
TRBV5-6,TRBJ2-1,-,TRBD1,TGTGCCAGCAGCACCGGGACAGTAAACAATGAGCAGTTCTTC,CASSTGTVNNEQFF
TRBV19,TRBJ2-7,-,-,TGTGCCAGTAGTATAACGCAGGCATCTTCCTACGAGCAGTACTTC,CASSITQASSYEQYF
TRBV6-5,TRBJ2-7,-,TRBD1,TGTGCCAGCAGAGACTCGGGACAGGGGACCTACGAGCAGTACTTC,CASRDSGQGTYEQYF
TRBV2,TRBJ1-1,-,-,TGTGCCAGCAGTGAAAGTGCGGGGGGCGAAGCTTTCTTT,CASSESAGGEAFF
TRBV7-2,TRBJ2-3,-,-,TGTGCCAGCAGCTTAGTCGAGGGGCAGTATTTT,CASSLVEGQYF